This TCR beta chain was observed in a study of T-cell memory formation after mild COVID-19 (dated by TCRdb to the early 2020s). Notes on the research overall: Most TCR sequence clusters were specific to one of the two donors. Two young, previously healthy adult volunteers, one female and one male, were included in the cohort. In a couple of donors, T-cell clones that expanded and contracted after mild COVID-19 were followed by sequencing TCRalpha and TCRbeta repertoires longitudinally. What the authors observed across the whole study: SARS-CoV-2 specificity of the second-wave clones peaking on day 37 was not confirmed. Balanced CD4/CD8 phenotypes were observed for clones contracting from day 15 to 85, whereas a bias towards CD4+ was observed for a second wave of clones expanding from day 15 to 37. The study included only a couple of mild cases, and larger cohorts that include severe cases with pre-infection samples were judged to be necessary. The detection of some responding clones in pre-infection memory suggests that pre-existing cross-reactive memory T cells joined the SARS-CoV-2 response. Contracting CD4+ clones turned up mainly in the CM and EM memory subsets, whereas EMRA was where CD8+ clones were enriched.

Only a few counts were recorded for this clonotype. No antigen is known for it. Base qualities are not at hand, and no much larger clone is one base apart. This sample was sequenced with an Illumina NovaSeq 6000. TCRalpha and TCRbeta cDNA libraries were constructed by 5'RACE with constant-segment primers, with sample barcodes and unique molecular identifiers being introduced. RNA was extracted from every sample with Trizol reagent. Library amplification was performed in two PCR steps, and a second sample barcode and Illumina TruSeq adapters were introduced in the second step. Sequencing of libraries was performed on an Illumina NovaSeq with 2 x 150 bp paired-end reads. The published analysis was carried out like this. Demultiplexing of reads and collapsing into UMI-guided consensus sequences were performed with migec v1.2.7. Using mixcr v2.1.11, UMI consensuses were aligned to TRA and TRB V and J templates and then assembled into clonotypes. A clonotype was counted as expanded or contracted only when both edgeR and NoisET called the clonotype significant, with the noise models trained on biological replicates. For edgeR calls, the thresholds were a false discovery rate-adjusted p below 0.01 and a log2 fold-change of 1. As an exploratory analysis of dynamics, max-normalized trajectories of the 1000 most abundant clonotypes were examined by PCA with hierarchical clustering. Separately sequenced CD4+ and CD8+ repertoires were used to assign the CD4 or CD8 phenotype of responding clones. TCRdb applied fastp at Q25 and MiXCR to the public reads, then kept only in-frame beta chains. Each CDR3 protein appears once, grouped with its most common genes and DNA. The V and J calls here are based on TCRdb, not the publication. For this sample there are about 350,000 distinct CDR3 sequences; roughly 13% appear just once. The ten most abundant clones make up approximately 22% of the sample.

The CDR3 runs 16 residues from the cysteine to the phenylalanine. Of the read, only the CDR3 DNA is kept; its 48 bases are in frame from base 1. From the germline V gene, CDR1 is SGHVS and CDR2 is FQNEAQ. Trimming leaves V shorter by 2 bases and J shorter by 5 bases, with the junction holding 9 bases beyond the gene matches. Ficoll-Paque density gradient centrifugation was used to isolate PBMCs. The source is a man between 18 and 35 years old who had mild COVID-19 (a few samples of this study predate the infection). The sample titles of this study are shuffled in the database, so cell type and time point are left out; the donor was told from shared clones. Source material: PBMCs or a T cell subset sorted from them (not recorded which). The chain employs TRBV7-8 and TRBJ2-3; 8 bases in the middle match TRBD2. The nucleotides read TGTGCCAGCAGCTTACTCCGGGGGGGCTCGGTAGATACGCAGTATTTT. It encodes CASSLLRGGSVDTQYF. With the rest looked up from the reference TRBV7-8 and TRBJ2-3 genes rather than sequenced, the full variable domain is GAGVSQSPRYKVAKRGQDVALRCDPISGHVSLFWYQQALGQGPEFLTYFQNEAQLDKSGLPSDRFFAERPEGSVSTLKIQRTQQEDSAVYLCASSLLRGGSVDTQYFGPGTRLTVL.